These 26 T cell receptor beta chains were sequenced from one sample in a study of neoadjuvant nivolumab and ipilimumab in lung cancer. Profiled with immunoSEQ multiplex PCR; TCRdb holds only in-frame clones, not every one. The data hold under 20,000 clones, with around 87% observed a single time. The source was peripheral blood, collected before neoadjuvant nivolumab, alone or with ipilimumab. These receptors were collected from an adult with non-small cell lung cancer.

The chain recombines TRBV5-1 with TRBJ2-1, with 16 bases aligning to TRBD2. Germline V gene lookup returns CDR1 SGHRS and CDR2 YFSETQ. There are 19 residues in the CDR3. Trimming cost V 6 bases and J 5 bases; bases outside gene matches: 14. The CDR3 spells CASTAPGLAGGDGNNEQFF. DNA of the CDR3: TGCGCCAGCACTGCTCCGGGACTAGCGGGAGGGGACGGCAACAATGAGCAGTTCTTC.

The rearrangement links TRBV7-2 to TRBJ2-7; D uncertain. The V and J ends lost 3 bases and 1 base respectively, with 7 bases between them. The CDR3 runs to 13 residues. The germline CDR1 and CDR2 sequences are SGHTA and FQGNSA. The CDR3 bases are TGTGCCAGCAGCTTGTCGATATCCTACGAGCAGTACTTC. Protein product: CASSLSISYEQYF.

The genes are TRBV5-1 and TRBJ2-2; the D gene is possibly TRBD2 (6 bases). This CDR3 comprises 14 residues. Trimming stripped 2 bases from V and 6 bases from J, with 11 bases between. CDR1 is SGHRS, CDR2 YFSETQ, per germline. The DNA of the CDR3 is TGCGCCAGCAGCTTTTCCGGGGGTGCCGGGGAGCTGTTTTTT. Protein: CASSFSGGAGELFF.

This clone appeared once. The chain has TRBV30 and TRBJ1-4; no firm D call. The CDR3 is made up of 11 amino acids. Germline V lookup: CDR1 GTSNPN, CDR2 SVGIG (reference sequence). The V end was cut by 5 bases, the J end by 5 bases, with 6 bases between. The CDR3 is CAWGRNEKLFF. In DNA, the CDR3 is TGTGCCTGGGGGAGGAATGAAAAACTGTTTTTT.

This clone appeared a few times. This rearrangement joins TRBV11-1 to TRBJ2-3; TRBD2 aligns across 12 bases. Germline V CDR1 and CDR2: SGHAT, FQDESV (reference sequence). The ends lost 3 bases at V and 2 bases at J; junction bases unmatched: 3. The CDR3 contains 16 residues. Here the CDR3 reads CASSLSSGRATDTQYF. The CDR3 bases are TGTGCCAGCAGCTTGTCTAGCGGGAGGGCCACAGATACGCAGTATTTT.

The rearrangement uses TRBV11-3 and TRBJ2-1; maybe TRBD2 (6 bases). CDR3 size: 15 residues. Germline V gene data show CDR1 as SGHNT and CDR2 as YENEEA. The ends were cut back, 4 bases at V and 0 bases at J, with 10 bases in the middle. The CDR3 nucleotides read TGTGCCAGCAGCTCGGAGGGGAGCTCCTACAATGAGCAGTTCTTC. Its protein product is CASSSEGSSYNEQFF.

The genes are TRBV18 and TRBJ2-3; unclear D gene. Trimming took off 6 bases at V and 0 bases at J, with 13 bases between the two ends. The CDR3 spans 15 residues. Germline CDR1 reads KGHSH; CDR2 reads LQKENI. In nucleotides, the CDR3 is TGTGCCAGCTCCCAAGGTCTGATGAGCACAGATACGCAGTATTTT. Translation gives CASSQGLMSTDTQYF.

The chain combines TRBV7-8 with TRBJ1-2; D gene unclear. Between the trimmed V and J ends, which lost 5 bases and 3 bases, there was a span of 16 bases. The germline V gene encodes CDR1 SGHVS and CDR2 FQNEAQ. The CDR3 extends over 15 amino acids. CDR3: CASSGFVGIDYGYTF. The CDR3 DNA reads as TGTGCCAGCAGCGGTTTTGTGGGGATCGACTATGGCTACACCTTC.

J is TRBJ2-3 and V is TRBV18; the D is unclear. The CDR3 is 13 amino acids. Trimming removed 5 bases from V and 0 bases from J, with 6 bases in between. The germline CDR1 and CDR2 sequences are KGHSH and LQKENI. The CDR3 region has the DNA TGTGCCAGCTCAGTAGGCAGCACAGATACGCAGTATTTT. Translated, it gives CASSVGSTDTQYF.

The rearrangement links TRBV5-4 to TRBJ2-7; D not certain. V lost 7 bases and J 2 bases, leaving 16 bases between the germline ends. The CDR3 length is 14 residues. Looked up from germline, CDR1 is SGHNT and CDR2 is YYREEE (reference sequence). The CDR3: CASGSTRSTYEQYF. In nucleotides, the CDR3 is TGTGCCAGCGGCTCGACAAGGAGTACCTACGAGCAGTACTTC.

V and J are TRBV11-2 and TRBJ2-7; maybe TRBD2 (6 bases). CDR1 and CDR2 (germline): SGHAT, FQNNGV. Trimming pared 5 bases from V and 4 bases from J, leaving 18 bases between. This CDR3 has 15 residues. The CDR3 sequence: CASSPGVGGSYEQYF. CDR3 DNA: TGTGCCAGCAGCCCCGGGGTTGGGGGGAGTTACGAGCAGTACTTC. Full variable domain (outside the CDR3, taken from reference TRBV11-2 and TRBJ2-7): EAGVAQSPRYKIIEKRQSVAFWCNPISGHATLYWYQQILGQGPKLLIQFQNNGVVDDSQLPKDRFSAERLKGVDSTLKIQPAKLEDSAVYLCASSPGVGGSYEQYFGPGTRLTVT.

DNA for the CDR3: TGTGCCAGCAGCCCCGGAGGGCGCAATGAGCAGTTCTTC. It codes for CASSPGGRNEQFF. The V gene is TRBV7-9, the J gene TRBJ2-1; weak D call: TRBD2 (6 bases). V was trimmed by 5 bases and J by 6 bases, leaving 11 bases between them. This CDR3 comprises 13 residues. Germline CDR1 and CDR2: SEHNR and FQNEAQ (reference sequence).

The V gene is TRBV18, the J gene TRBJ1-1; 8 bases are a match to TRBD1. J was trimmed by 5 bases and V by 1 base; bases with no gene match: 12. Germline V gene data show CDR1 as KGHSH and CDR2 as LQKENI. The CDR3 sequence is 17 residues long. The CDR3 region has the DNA TGTGCCAGCTCACCACGTGACATAATGGGACAGGCGACTGAAGCTTTCTTT. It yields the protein CASSPRDIMGQATEAFF.

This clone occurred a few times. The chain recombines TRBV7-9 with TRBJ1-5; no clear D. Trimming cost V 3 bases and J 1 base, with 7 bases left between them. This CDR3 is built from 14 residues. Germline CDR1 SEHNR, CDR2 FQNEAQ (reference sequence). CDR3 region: CASSLTESNQPQHF. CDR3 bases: TGTGCCAGCAGCTTGACCGAAAGCAATCAGCCCCAGCATTTT.

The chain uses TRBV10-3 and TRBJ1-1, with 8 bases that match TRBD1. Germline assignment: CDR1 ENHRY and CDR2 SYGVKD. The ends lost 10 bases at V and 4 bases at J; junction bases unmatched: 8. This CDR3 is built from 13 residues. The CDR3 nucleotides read TGTGCCACCGGACAGGGTCTCGGCACTGAAGCTTTCTTT. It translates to CATGQGLGTEAFF.

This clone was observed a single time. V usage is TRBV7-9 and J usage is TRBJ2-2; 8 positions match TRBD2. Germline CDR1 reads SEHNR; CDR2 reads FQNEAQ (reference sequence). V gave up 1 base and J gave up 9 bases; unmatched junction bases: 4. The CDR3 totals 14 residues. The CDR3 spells CASSLVEREWELFF. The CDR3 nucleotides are TGTGCCAGCAGCTTAGTTGAGCGGGAGTGGGAGCTGTTTTTT.

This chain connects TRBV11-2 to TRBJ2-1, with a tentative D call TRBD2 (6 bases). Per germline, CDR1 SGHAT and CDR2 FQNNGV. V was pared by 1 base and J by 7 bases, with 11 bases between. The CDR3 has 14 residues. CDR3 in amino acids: CASSLGGSGNEQFF. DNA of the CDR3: TGTGCCAGCAGCTTAGGGGGTAGCGGTAATGAGCAGTTCTTC.

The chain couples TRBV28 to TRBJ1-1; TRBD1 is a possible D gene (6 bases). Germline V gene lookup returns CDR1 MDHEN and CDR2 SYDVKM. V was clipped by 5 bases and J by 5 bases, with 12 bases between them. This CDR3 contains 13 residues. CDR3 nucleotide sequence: TGTGCCAGCAGTCCCTCAGGGGAGACTGAAGCTTTCTTT. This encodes CASSPSGETEAFF.

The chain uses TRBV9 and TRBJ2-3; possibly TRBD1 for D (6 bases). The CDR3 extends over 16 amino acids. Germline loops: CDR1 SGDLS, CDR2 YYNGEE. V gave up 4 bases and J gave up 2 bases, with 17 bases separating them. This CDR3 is CASSPQGAANTDTQYF. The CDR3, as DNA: TGTGCCAGCAGCCCACAGGGTGCGGCCAACACAGATACGCAGTATTTT.

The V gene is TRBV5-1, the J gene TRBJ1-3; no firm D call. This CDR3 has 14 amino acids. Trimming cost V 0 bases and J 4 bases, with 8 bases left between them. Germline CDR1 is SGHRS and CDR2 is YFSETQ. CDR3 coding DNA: TGCGCCAGCAGCTTGGACGGGAGCGGAAACACCATATATTTT. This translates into CASSLDGSGNTIYF.

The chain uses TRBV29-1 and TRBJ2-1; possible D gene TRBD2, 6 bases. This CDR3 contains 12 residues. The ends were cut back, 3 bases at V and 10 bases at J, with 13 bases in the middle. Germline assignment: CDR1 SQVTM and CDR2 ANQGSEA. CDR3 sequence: CSVDGGPREQFF. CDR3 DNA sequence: TGCAGCGTTGATGGAGGGCCCCGGGAGCAGTTCTTC.

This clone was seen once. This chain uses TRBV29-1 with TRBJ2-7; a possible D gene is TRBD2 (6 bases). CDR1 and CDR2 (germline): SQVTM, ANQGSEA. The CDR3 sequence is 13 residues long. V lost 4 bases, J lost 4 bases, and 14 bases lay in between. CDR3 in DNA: TGCAGCGTTGTATCTCAGGAGGGGTACGAGCAGTACTTC. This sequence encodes CSVVSQEGYEQYF.

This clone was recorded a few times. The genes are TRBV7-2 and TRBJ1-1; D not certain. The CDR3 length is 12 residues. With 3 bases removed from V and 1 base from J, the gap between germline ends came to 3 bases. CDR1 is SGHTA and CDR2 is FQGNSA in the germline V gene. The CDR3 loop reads CASSFGNTEAFF. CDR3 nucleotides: TGTGCCAGCAGCTTTGGGAACACTGAAGCTTTCTTT.

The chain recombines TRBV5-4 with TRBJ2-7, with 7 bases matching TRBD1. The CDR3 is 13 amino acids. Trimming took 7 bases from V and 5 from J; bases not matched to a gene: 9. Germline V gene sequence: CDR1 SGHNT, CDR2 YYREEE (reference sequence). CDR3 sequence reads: CASGRQGPDEQYF. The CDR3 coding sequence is TGTGCCAGCGGACGACAGGGTCCCGACGAGCAGTACTTC.

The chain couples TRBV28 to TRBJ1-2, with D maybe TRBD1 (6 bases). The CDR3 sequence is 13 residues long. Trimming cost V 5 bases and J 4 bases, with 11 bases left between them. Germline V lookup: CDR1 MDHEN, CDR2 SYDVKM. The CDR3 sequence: CASSLRDTYGYTF. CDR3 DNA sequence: TGTGCCAGCAGTCTCCGGGACACCTATGGCTACACCTTC.

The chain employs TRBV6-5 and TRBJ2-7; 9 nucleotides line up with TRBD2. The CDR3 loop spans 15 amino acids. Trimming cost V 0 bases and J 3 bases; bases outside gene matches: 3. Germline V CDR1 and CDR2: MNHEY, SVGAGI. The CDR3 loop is CASSYSAGGLYEQYF. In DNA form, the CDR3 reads TGTGCCAGCAGTTACTCAGCGGGAGGACTCTACGAGCAGTACTTC.